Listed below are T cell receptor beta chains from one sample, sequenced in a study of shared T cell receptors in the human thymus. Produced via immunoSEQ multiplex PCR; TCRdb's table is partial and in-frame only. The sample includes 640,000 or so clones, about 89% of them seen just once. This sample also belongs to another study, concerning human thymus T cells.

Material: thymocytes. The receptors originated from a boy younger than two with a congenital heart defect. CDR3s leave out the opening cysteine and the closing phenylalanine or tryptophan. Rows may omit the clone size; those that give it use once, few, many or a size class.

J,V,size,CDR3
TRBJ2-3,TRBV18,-,ASSPYTSGGASTDTQY
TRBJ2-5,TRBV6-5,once,ASSYSMGAQETQY
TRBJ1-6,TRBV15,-,ATSRDPRGRDNSPLH
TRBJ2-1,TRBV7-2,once,ASSEGRNLANSYNEQF
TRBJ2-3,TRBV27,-,ASSFSTSGRGDTQY
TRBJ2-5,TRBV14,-,ASSQEEQQETQY
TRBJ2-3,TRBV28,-,ASSLCSAGEHYTDTQY
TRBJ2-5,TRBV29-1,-,SVWGSWELRETQY
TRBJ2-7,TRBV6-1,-,ASSRDRDGSEQY
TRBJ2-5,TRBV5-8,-,ASNPTSGGGETQY
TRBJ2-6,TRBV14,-,ASSQEGTAHSGANVLT
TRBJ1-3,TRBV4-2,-,ASSPPKIGTGRTSSGNTIY
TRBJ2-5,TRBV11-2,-,ASSARDSSETQY
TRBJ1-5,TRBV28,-,ASREGQVNQPQH
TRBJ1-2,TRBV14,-,ASSQPGVGYT
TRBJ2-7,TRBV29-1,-,SVDRLWQGAYEQY
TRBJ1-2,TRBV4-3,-,ASSQDGWMSGGGYGYT
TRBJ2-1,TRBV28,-,ASSSGGGSEQF
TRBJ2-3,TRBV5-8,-,ASSVDRGVCTDTQY
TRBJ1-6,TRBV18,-,ASSSQGNSPLH
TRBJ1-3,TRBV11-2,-,ASSLDSGTGNSGNTIY
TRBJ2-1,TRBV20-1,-,SASLENEQF
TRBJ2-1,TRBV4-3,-,ASSHEGLAGSNEQF
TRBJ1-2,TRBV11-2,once,ASSLEREHGMYGYT
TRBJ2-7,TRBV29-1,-,SVRLGQTLKQY
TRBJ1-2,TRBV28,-,ASSLGGPGQGKNSNYGYT
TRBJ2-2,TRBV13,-,ASSSPRRGTGELF
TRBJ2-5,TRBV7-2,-,ASSLLARQQETQY
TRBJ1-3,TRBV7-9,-,ASSWDRASSGNTIY
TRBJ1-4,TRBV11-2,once,ASSFKGQTPEKLF
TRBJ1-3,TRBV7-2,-,ASSLVRKSSGNTIY
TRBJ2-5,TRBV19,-,ASSLDRGRETQY
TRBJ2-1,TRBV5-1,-,ASSRRLNEQF
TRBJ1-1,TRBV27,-,ASSPMGAITEAF
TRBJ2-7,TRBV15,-,ATGRVGRGVGEQY
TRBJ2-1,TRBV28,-,ASSLTLAGGYNEQF
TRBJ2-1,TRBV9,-,ASSVAAGGEYNEQF
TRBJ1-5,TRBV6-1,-,ASSEKTENQPQH
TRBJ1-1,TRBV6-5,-,ASSYSATGTTEAF
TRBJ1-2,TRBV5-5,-,ASSVQRRGGNYGYT
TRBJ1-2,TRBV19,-,ASSMVMGRPNYGYT
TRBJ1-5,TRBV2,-,ASSGGGQGCNQPQH
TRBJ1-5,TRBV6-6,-,ASRPRQGGNQPQH
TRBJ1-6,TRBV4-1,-,ASSQDPGFYNSPLH
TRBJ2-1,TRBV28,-,ASSHNTSVVPYNEQF
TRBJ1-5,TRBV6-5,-,ASSPGGSNQPQH